This T cell receptor beta chain emerged from a study of blood T cell repertoires in COVID-19. The repertoire was sequenced with immunoSEQ multiplex PCR; TCRdb's copy has only in-frame clones and lacks some. This table has around 620,000 clones, approximately 90% appearing once. In this sample, this clone turned up a few times. Germline values: CDR1 SGHRS, CDR2 YFSETQ. This CDR3 has 15 residues. V was shortened by 0 bases and J by 0 bases, with 7 bases between the two germline ends. This clonotype was obtained from a woman aged 18-29 years with acute or convalescent COVID-19. The V gene is TRBV5-1, the J gene TRBJ1-3; TRBD1 is a possible D gene (5 bases). Sequences were obtained from peripheral blood. DNA for the CDR3: TGCGCCAGCAGCTTGGGACAGCACTCTGGAAACACCATATATTTT. Translation: CASSLGQHSGNTIYF.